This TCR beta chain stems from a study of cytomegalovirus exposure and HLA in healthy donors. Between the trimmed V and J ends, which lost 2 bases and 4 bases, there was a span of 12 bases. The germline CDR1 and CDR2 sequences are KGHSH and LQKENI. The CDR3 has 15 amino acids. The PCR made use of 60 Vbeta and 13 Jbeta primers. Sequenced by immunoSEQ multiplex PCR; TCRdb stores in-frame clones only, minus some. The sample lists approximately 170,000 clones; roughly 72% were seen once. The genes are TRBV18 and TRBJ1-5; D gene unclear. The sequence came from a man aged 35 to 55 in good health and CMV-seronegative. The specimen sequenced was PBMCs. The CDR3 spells CASSPIGFTNQPQHF. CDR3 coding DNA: TGTGCCAGCTCACCAATCGGGTTCACAAATCAGCCCCAGCATTTT.